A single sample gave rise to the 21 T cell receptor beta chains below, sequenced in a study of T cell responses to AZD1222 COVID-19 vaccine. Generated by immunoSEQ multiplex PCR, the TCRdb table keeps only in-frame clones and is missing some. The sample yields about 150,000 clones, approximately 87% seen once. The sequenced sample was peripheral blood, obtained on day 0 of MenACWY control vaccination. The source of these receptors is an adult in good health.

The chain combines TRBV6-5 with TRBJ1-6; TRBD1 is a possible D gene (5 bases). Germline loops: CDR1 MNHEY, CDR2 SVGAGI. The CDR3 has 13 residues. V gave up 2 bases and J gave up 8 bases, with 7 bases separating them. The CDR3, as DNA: TGTGCCAGCAGTTACCAACAGGATTCACCCCTCCACTTT. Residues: CASSYQQDSPLHF.

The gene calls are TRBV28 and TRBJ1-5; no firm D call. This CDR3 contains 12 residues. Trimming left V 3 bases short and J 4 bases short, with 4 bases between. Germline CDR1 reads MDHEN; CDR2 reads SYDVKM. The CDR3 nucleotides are TGTGCCAGCAGTTTGGAAAATCAGCCCCAGCATTTT. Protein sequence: CASSLENQPQHF.

CDR3 region: CASSLGTSGTSTDTQYF. Written as DNA, the CDR3 is TGTGCCAGCAGCTTAGGGACTAGCGGAACATCCACAGATACGCAGTATTTT. J is TRBJ2-3 and V is TRBV7-6; 10 bases are shared with TRBD2. This CDR3 comprises 17 residues. Per the germline V gene, CDR1 is SGHVS and CDR2 is FNYEAQ. Germline trimming cut 1 base from V and 2 bases from J; bases unmatched to any gene: 6. The complete variable domain, with remaining parts taken from reference TRBV7-6 and TRBJ2-3, reads GAGVSQSPRYKVTKRGQDVALRCDPISGHVSLYWYRQALGQGPEFLTYFNYEAQQDKSGLPNDRFSAERPEGSISTLTIQRTEQRDSAMYRCASSLGTSGTSTDTQYFGPGTRLTVL.

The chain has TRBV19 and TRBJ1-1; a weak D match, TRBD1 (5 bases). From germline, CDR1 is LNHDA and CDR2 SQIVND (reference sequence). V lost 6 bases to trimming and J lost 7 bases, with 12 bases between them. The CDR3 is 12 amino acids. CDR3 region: CASSAGVDEAFF. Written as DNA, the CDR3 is TGTGCCAGTAGCGCGGGGGTGGATGAAGCTTTCTTT. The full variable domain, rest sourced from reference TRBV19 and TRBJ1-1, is DGGITQSPKYLFRKEGQNVTLSCEQNLNHDAMYWYRQDPGQGLRLIYYSQIVNDFQKGDIAEGYSVSREKKESFPLTVTSAQKNPTAFYLCASSAGVDEAFFGQGTRLTVV.

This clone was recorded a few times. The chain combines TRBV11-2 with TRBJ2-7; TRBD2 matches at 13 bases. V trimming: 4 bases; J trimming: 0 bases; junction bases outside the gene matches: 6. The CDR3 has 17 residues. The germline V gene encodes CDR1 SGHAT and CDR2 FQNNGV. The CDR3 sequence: CASSYGTSGVSSYEQYV. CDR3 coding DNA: TGTGCCAGCAGCTATGGGACTAGCGGGGTTAGCTCCTACGAGCAGTACGTC.

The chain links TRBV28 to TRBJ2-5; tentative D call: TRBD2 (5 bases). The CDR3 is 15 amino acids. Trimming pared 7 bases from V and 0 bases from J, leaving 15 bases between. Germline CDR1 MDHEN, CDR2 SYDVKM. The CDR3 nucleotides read TGTGCCAGCATCTCTCGGACTCGGTACCAAGAGACCCAGTACTTC. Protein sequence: CASISRTRYQETQYF.

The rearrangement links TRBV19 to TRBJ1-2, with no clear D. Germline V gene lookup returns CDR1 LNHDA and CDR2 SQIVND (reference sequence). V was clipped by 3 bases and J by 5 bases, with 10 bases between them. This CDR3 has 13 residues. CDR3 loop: CASSIGRIYGYTF. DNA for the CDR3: TGTGCCAGTAGTATTGGAAGGATTTATGGCTACACCTTC.

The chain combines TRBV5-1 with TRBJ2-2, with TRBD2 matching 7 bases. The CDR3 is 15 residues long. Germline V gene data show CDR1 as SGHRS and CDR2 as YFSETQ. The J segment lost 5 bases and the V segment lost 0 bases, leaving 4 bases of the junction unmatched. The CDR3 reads CASSLAGGRTGELFF. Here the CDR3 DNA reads TGCGCCAGCAGCTTGGCCGGGGGGAGAACCGGGGAGCTGTTTTTT.

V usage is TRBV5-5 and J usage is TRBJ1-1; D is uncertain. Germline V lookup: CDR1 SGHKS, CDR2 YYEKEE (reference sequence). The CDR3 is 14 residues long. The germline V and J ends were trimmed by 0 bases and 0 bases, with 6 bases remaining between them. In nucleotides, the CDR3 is TGTGCCAGCAGCTTGGAGGGTGTGAACACTGAAGCTTTCTTT. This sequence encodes CASSLEGVNTEAFF.

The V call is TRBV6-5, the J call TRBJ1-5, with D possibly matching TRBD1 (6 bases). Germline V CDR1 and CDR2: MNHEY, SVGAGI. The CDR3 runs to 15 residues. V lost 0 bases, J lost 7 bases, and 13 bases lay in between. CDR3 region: CASSYSGGYGQPQHF. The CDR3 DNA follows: TGTGCCAGCAGTTACTCAGGGGGGTACGGCCAGCCCCAGCATTTT.

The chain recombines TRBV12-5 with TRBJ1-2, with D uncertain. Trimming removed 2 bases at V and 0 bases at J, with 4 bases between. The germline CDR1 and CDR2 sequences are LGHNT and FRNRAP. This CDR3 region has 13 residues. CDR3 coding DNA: TGTGCTAGTGGTTTGCCGTCTAACTATGGCTACACCTTC. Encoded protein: CASGLPSNYGYTF.

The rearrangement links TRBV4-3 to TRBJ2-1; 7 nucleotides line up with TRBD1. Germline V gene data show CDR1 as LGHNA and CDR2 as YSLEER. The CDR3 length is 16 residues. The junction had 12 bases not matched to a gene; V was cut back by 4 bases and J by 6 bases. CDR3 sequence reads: CASSRFTGTAVNEQFF. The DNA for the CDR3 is TGCGCCAGCAGCCGATTCACCGGGACAGCTGTCAATGAGCAGTTCTTC.

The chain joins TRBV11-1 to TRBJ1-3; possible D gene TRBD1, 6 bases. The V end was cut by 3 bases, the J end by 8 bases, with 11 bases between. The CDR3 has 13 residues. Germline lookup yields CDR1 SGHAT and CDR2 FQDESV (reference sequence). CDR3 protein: CASSFTGADTIYF. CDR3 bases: TGTGCCAGCAGCTTCACGGGGGCGGACACCATATATTTT.

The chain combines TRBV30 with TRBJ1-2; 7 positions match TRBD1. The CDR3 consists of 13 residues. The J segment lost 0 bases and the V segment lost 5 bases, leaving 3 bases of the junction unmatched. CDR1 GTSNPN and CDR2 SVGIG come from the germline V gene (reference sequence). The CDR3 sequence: CAWDRVANYGYTF. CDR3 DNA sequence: TGTGCCTGGGACAGGGTCGCTAACTATGGCTACACCTTC. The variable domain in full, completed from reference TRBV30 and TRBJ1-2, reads SQTIHQWPATLVQPVGSPLSLECTVEGTSNPNLYWYRQAAGRGLQLLFYSVGIGQISSEVPQNLSASRPQDRQFILSSKKLLLSDSGFYLCAWDRVANYGYTFGSGTRLTVV.

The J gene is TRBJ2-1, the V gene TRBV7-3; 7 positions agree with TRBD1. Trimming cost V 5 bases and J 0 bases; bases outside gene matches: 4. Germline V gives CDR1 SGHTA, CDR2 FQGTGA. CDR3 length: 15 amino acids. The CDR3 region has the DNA TGTGCCAGCAGCGTGGGACAGCTCTCCTACAATGAGCAGTTCTTC. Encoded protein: CASSVGQLSYNEQFF.

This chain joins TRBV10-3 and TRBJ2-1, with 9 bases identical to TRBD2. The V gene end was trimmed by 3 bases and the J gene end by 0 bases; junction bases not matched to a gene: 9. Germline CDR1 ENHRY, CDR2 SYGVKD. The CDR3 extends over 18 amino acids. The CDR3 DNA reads TGTGCCATCAGTGAATATGGCGGGAGGGTTGGCTCCTACAATGAGCAGTTCTTC. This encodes CAISEYGGRVGSYNEQFF.

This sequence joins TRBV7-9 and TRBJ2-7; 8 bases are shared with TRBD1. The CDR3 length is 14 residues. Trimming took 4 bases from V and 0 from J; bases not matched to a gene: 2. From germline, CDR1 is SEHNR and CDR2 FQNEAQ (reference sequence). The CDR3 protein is CASSSGQGSYEQYV. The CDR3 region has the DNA TGTGCCAGCAGCTCTGGACAGGGCTCCTACGAGCAGTACGTC.

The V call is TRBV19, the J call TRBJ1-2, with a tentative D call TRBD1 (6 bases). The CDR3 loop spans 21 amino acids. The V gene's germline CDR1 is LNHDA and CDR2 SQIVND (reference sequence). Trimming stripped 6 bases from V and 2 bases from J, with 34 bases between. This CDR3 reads CASRAGTWNPNYGYGNYGYTF. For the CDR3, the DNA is TGTGCCAGTAGGGCCGGGACATGGAACCCTAACTATGGCTATGGGAACTATGGCTACACCTTC.

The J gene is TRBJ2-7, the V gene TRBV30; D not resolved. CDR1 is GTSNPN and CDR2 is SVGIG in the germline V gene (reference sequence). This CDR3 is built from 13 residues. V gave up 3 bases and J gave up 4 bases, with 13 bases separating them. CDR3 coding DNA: TGTGCCTGGAGGGGCACCGGGCAGTACGAGCAGTACTTC. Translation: CAWRGTGQYEQYF.

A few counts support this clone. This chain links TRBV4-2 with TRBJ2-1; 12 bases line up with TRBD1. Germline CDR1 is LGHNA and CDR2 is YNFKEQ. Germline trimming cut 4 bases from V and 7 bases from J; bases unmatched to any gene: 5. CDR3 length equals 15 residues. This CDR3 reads CASSPGTGGWNEQFF. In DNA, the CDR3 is TGTGCCAGCAGCCCTGGGACAGGGGGCTGGAATGAGCAGTTCTTC.

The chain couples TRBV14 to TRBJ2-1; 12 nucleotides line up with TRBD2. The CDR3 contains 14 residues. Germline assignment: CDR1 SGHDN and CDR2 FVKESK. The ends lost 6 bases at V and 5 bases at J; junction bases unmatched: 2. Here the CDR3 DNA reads TGTGCCAGCAGACGACTAGCGGGAGACAATGAGCAGTTCTTC. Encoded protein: CASRRLAGDNEQFF.